Included here is one T cell receptor (beta chain) sequence, with context. Germline V gene data show CDR1 as LGHNT and CDR2 as FRNRAP. V dropped 2 bases and J dropped 4 bases, with 9 bases sitting between them. This CDR3 is 13 amino acids long. The sample belongs to a study of cytomegalovirus exposure and HLA in healthy donors. The PCR used 60 Vbeta and 13 Jbeta primers. Generated by immunoSEQ multiplex PCR, the TCRdb table keeps only in-frame clones and is missing some. The sample has 90,000 to 120,000 clones; under 80% are singletons. Sequencing was performed on PBMCs. The source is a woman aged 50 to 65 in good health and CMV-seropositive. This chain joins TRBV12-5 and TRBJ2-7; no clear D gene. The CDR3 reads CASGLHKYYEQYF. For the CDR3, the DNA is TGTGCTAGTGGTTTGCACAAATATTACGAGCAGTACTTC.